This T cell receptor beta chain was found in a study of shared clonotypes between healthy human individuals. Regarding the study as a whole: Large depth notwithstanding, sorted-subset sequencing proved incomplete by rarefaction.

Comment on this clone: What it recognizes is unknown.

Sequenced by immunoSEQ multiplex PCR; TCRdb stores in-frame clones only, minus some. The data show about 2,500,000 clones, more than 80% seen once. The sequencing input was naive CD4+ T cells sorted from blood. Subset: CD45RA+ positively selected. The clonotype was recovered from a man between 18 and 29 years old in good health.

The CDR3 DNA reads as TGTGCCATCAGTGACGGGACTAGCGGTGCCCCGGATACGCAGTATTTT. Translation gives CAISDGTSGAPDTQYF. V gene TRBV10-3 combines with J gene TRBJ2-3; 11 bases line up with TRBD2. Unmatched junction bases numbered 8, after V lost 3 bases and J lost 6 bases. Per germline, CDR1 ENHRY and CDR2 SYGVKD. There are 16 residues in the CDR3.